What follows are 28 T cell receptor beta chains derived from one specimen sequenced in a study of Ad26.COV2.S vaccination and SARS-CoV-2 variants. Here immunoSEQ multiplex PCR was the method, and the copy in TCRdb shows in-frame clones only, minus some. The table has 360,000 or so clones, around nine tenths seen once. Treatment defined: roughly 18 received Ad26.COV2.S at low or high dose, single or two shots; about five received placebo; per-sample allocation not given. It was on day 63 after the first vaccine or placebo injection that samples were taken. The source was peripheral blood, collected in a trial of Ad26.COV2.S vaccine versus placebo. All receptors derive from a person aged 18-60 years who received the Ad26.COV2.S COVID-19 vaccine or a placebo.

The chain is built from TRBV18 and TRBJ1-2; the D is unclear. The length of the CDR3 is 14 residues. Trimming cost V 3 bases and J 0 bases, with 8 bases left between them. CDR1 is KGHSH, CDR2 LQKENI, per germline. CDR3 amino acids: CASSPWRANYGYTF. Written as DNA, the CDR3 is TGTGCCAGCTCACCCTGGCGTGCTAACTATGGCTACACCTTC.

The chain couples TRBV9 to TRBJ1-2, with 7 bases identical to TRBD1. The CDR3 is 15 amino acids. Germline trimming cut 4 bases from V and 4 bases from J; bases unmatched to any gene: 10. The V gene's germline CDR1 is SGDLS and CDR2 YYNGEE. In DNA, the CDR3 is TGTGCCAGCAGCCCCCACGACAGGGCAGGCTATGGCTACACCTTC. Its translation: CASSPHDRAGYGYTF.

The V and J genes are TRBV19 and TRBJ2-3, with 9 positions matching TRBD2. V lost 7 bases and J lost 5; bases outside the gene matches: 16. Germline-derived CDR1 and CDR2 are LNHDA and SQIVND (reference sequence). The CDR3 extends over 17 amino acids. CDR3 amino acids: CASTHLYGAGGLDTQYF. The CDR3, as DNA: TGTGCCAGTACCCACCTTTACGGAGCGGGGGGCTTAGATACGCAGTATTTT.

The chain joins TRBV5-1 to TRBJ2-4, with TRBD1 matching over 7 bases. CDR3 length equals 15 residues. The germline V gene has CDR1 SGHRS and CDR2 YFSETQ. V gave up 4 bases and J gave up 1 base; unmatched junction bases: 5. The CDR3 protein is CASSNLTGAKNIQYF. In DNA form, the CDR3 reads TGCGCCAGCAGCAACCTGACAGGGGCCAAAAACATTCAGTACTTC.

The chain recombines TRBV19 with TRBJ2-3, with TRBD2 identical over 7 bases. The CDR3 runs 16 residues. V lost 5 bases, J lost 0 bases, and 8 bases stayed unmatched. Germline V gene sequence: CDR1 LNHDA, CDR2 SQIVND (reference sequence). As DNA, the CDR3 is TGTGCCAGTAGTCTGGGAGGGGATGCTAGCACAGATACGCAGTATTTT. Translated, it gives CASSLGGDASTDTQYF.

The J gene is TRBJ2-7, the V gene TRBV10-1, with D possibly called TRBD1 or TRBD2 (5 bases each). The V end was cut by 3 bases, the J end by 2 bases, with 11 bases between. The CDR3 runs to 14 residues. Germline CDR1 WNHNN, CDR2 SYGVQD (reference sequence). Here the CDR3 reads CASSEGTATYEQYF. The CDR3 nucleotides are TGCGCCAGCAGTGAAGGGACGGCCACCTACGAGCAGTACTTC.

The chain uses TRBV19 and TRBJ1-2, with 8 bases fitting TRBD1. Germline CDR1 reads LNHDA; CDR2 reads SQIVND (reference sequence). This CDR3 has 12 residues. V was pared by 6 bases and J by 4 bases, with 1 base of the junction left unmatched. CDR3 in amino acids: CASRDRGYGYTF. For the CDR3, the DNA is TGTGCCAGTAGAGACAGGGGCTATGGCTACACCTTC.

The chain employs TRBV14 and TRBJ2-3; TRBD2 matches 13 bases. This CDR3 spans 18 amino acids. Germline-derived CDR1 and CDR2 are SGHDN and FVKESK. V was pared by 5 bases and J by 5 bases, with 13 bases of the junction left unmatched. The CDR3 spells CASSARTSGGTRGDTQYF. The CDR3 DNA reads TGTGCCAGCAGCGCGCGGACTAGCGGGGGTACCAGGGGAGATACGCAGTATTTT.

V and J are TRBV7-6 and TRBJ2-3; D not resolved. There are 14 residues in the CDR3. The germline CDR1 and CDR2 sequences are SGHVS and FNYEAQ. Trimming shortened V by 5 bases and J by 1 base, and 10 bases separated the two germline ends. This CDR3 reads CASSQEYGTDTQYF. The DNA of the CDR3 is TGTGCCAGCAGCCAAGAATACGGCACAGATACGCAGTATTTT. The whole variable domain, remainder taken from reference TRBV7-6 and TRBJ2-3, is GAGVSQSPRYKVTKRGQDVALRCDPISGHVSLYWYRQALGQGPEFLTYFNYEAQQDKSGLPNDRFSAERPEGSISTLTIQRTEQRDSAMYRCASSQEYGTDTQYFGPGTRLTVL.

The V and J genes are TRBV9 and TRBJ2-3; 7 bases are a match to TRBD1. The trim removed 3 bases at V and 1 base at J, leaving 5 bases unmatched. Germline V gene lookup returns CDR1 SGDLS and CDR2 YYNGEE. CDR3 size: 15 residues. The chain's CDR3 is CASSDRQGGTDTQYF. The CDR3 bases are TGTGCCAGCAGCGACCGACAGGGAGGCACAGATACGCAGTATTTT.

The rearrangement joins TRBV6-1 to TRBJ1-5, with D tentatively TRBD1 (6 bases). V shed 3 bases and J shed 0 bases, with 9 bases lying between them. The CDR3 runs to 15 residues. Germline V gene sequence: CDR1 MNHNS, CDR2 SASEGT. CDR3 in amino acids: CASSDWGASNQPQHF. In nucleotides, the CDR3 is TGTGCCAGCAGTGATTGGGGGGCTAGCAATCAGCCCCAGCATTTT.

This chain joins TRBV9 and TRBJ1-2, with a possible D match to TRBD1 (5 bases). Per the germline V gene, CDR1 is SGDLS and CDR2 is YYNGEE. The CDR3 covers 12 residues. V was cut by 3 bases and J by 7 bases, with 10 bases left in between. Here the CDR3 DNA reads TGTGCCAGCAGCGGGGCAGGGCCTGGCTACACCTTC. Residues: CASSGAGPGYTF.

The chain employs TRBV9 and TRBJ1-5, with 10 bases that match TRBD1. Looked up from germline, CDR1 is SGDLS and CDR2 is YYNGEE. V lost 4 bases to trimming and J lost 6 bases; unmatched junction nucleotides: 7. The CDR3 covers 15 residues. Here the CDR3 DNA reads TGTGCCAGCAGCTCCGGGGACAGGGGAAGTCAGCCCCAGCATTTT. This gives the protein CASSSGDRGSQPQHF.

This chain connects TRBV6-5 to TRBJ2-7; 7 bases match TRBD1. There are 13 residues in the CDR3. CDR1 is MNHEY and CDR2 is SVGAGI in the germline V gene. V lost 10 bases to trimming and J lost 2 bases; unmatched junction nucleotides: 8. The CDR3 spells CATQGVSTYEQYF. CDR3 coding DNA: TGTGCCACCCAGGGGGTTTCCACCTACGAGCAGTACTTC.

The chain joins TRBV21-1 to TRBJ2-3; the table's D gene call, TRBD2, was not cross checked with the DNA. TRBV21-1 is classified as a pseudogene. This CDR3 is 15 amino acids long. The chain's CDR3 is CASSKNGARGDTQYF. As DNA, the CDR3 is TGTGCCAGCAGCAAAAACGGGGCTCGGGGGGATACGCAGTATTTT.

The chain couples TRBV11-2 to TRBJ2-1; TRBD1 or TRBD2 may be the D gene (5 bases each). This CDR3 is built from 16 residues. CDR1 and CDR2 from the germline V gene are SGHAT and FQNNGV. The V and J ends lost 2 bases and 7 bases respectively, with 18 bases between them. CDR3 sequence: CASSLRGSGTSNEQFF. The CDR3 DNA sequence: TGTGCCAGCAGCTTAAGGGGATCCGGGACCTCAAATGAGCAGTTCTTC.

The chain carries TRBV9 and TRBJ2-5; 13 bases line up with TRBD2. This CDR3 comprises 15 residues. The V gene's germline CDR1 is SGDLS and CDR2 YYNGEE. Trimming cost V 4 bases and J 4 bases; bases outside gene matches: 4. The chain's CDR3 is CASSPGLAGRETQYF. CDR3 nucleotides: TGTGCCAGCAGCCCGGGACTAGCGGGGAGAGAGACCCAGTACTTC.

For the CDR3, the DNA is TGTGCCAGCAGCTTCAACGGAGACTCTGGAAACACCATATATTTT. Translating gives CASSFNGDSGNTIYF. The V and J genes are TRBV5-8 and TRBJ1-3; D is uncertain. The V gene's germline CDR1 is SGHTS and CDR2 YDEGEE. The CDR3 runs to 15 residues. Between the trimmed V and J ends, which lost 2 bases and 0 bases, there was a span of 9 bases.

This sequence joins TRBV2 and TRBJ1-3; 9 nucleotides line up with TRBD1. V lost 3 bases, J lost 2 bases, and 5 bases stayed unmatched. Germline values: CDR1 SNHLY, CDR2 FYNNEI. The CDR3 loop spans 16 amino acids. CDR3 coding DNA: TGTGCCAGCAGTGACCCCGGACAGGGGCCTGGAAACACCATATATTTT. It yields the protein CASSDPGQGPGNTIYF.

This chain joins TRBV14 and TRBJ2-1; D is perhaps TRBD2 (5 bases). CDR1 is SGHDN, CDR2 FVKESK, per germline. The CDR3 loop spans 17 amino acids. The germline V and J ends were trimmed by 3 bases and 5 bases, with 20 bases remaining between them. The CDR3 loop reads CASSQASLALGDNEQFF. The CDR3 nucleotides are TGTGCCAGCAGCCAGGCTTCCCTCGCCCTCGGGGACAATGAGCAGTTCTTC.

The chain is built from TRBV6-4 and TRBJ2-7; 9 bases map to TRBD2. V lost 3 bases, J lost 2 bases, and 14 bases stayed unmatched. This CDR3 contains 18 residues. The V gene's germline CDR1 is MRHNA and CDR2 SNTAGT. The CDR3 region has the DNA TGTGCCAGCAGTGAAGGTGATGGTAGCGGGGGACAAACCTACGAGCAGTACTTC. Translated, it gives CASSEGDGSGGQTYEQYF.

The chain carries TRBV7-2 and TRBJ2-1, with 8 bases fitting TRBD2. This CDR3 region has 16 residues. CDR1 and CDR2 from the germline V gene are SGHTA and FQGNSA. With V trimmed by 5 bases and J by 8 bases, 14 bases remained unmatched. CDR3 sequence: CASSESPPGGWDEQFF. The DNA of the CDR3 is TGTGCCAGCAGCGAATCTCCCCCGGGGGGGTGGGATGAGCAGTTCTTC.

The chain has TRBV5-5 and TRBJ2-7; D perhaps matches TRBD1 (6 bases). Germline CDR1 is SGHKS and CDR2 is YYEKEE (reference sequence). There are 16 residues in the CDR3. V lost 1 base to trimming and J lost 1 base, with 15 bases between them. CDR3 bases: TGTGCCAGCAGCTTGACCACAGGGCTATTTTCCTACGAGCAGTACTTC. It translates to CASSLTTGLFSYEQYF.

The chain uses TRBV5-1 and TRBJ2-7; 8 bases agree with TRBD1. Looked up from germline, CDR1 is SGHRS and CDR2 is YFSETQ. V gave up 4 bases and J gave up 3 bases; unmatched junction bases: 6. The CDR3 spans 14 residues. The CDR3 region is CASSGGQEGYEQYF. CDR3 nucleotide sequence: TGCGCCAGCAGCGGGGGACAGGAGGGCTACGAGCAGTACTTC.

Here the CDR3 DNA reads TGCGCCAGCAGCCTCGGAGCTGGGGGGCACACCGGGGAGCTGTTTTTT. Amino acid sequence: CASSLGAGGHTGELFF. V is TRBV5-1 and J is TRBJ2-2; D might be TRBD1 or TRBD2, each matching 6 bases. The CDR3 consists of 16 residues. The germline V and J ends were trimmed by 4 bases and 3 bases, with 16 bases remaining between them. The germline V gene has CDR1 SGHRS and CDR2 YFSETQ.

This clone was counted a single time. The V gene is TRBV5-1, the J gene TRBJ2-3; 8 bases match TRBD1. V dropped 4 bases and J dropped 2; count of bases not matched to a gene: 12. Germline V gives CDR1 SGHRS, CDR2 YFSETQ. This CDR3 is built from 17 residues. CDR3 residues: CASSSTPGQVITDTQYF. CDR3 DNA sequence: TGCGCCAGCAGCAGCACGCCGGGACAGGTAATCACAGATACGCAGTATTTT.

There are a few counts of this clone. The chain links TRBV7-2 to TRBJ1-6; the D gene is possibly TRBD1 (5 bases). The ends were cut back, 2 bases at V and 7 bases at J, with 15 bases in the middle. CDR3 size: 16 residues. Per germline, CDR1 SGHTA and CDR2 FQGNSA. The CDR3 protein is CASSLTQGVLNSPLHF. In DNA, the CDR3 is TGTGCCAGCAGCTTAACGCAGGGTGTCCTGAATTCACCCCTCCACTTT.

V gene TRBV28 combines with J gene TRBJ1-2, with D perhaps TRBD1 (5 bases). This CDR3 has 16 amino acids. Germline V CDR1 and CDR2: MDHEN, SYDVKM. The V end was cut by 3 bases, the J end by 4 bases, with 18 bases between. The CDR3 loop is CASSFTGAGTGYGYTF. CDR3 DNA: TGTGCCAGCAGTTTTACTGGGGCAGGGACCGGCTATGGCTACACCTTC.